This passage covers 21 T cell receptor beta chains from one sample sequenced in a study of beta chain features in type 1 diabetes. Of the isolated RNA, all was reverse transcribed, and so the sequenced material was expressed TCRB transcripts. The assay was immunoSEQ multiplex PCR, and TCRdb's table has in-frame clones only and misses some. The data hold about 240,000 clones, with 25% to 30% observed a single time. Sequencing was performed on central memory CD4+ T cells from blood. All receptors come from a man younger than 45 in good health.

This chain connects TRBV4-3 to TRBJ2-7, with TRBD2 matching over 9 bases. The CDR3 length is 17 residues. With 0 bases clipped from V and 7 bases from J, the junction kept 13 bases outside the gene matches. CDR1 and CDR2 from the germline V gene are LGHNA and YSLEER. CDR3 bases: TGCGCCAGCAGCCAAGATGATGGACTAGCGTCAGTGGTTGAGCAGTACTTC. Protein product: CASSQDDGLASVVEQYF.

This clone showed up just a few times. The V call is TRBV28, the J call TRBJ2-7; possible D gene TRBD2, 5 bases. Between the trimmed V and J ends, which lost 3 bases and 5 bases, there was a span of 8 bases. CDR3 length equals 12 residues. CDR1 is MDHEN, CDR2 SYDVKM, per germline. In DNA, the CDR3 is TGTGCCAGCAGTTTTATGCGGGACGAGCAGTACTTC. The encoded protein is CASSFMRDEQYF.

The chain employs TRBV28 and TRBJ2-7; TRBD1 matches at 8 bases. The V and J ends lost 4 bases and 5 bases, in that order; junction bases with no gene match: 7. CDR3 size: 14 residues. The germline gives CDR1 MDHEN, CDR2 SYDVKM. In DNA form, the CDR3 reads TGTGCCAGCAGTTCCGGACAGGGCCCCCACGAGCAGTACTTC. It codes for CASSSGQGPHEQYF.

Of note for this clone: It may be a read error: a sequence one base away is much more abundant. The sample holds other DNA sequences that translate to the same CDR3. This chain links TRBV27 with TRBJ2-3; the D gene is possibly TRBD2 (6 bases). This CDR3 region has 14 residues. The V end was cut by 4 bases, the J end by 2 bases, with 10 bases between. The germline V gene has CDR1 MNHEY and CDR2 SMNVEV (reference sequence). CDR3 region: CASSWGGTTDTQYF. CDR3 nucleotide sequence: TGTGCCAGCAGTTGGGGCGGGACCACAGATACGCAGTATTTT.

V usage is TRBV28 and J usage is TRBJ2-1, with 9 bases aligning to TRBD1. Germline values: CDR1 MDHEN, CDR2 SYDVKM. The V and J ends lost 4 bases and 7 bases, in that order; junction bases with no gene match: 8. CDR3 length equals 15 residues. CDR3 DNA sequence: TGTGCCAGCAGTTCCCAGGGACAGGGTGTGAATGAGCAGTTCTTC. It encodes CASSSQGQGVNEQFF.

This clone was counted only a few times. This chain uses TRBV4-3 with TRBJ2-1; D perhaps matches TRBD1 (6 bases). The germline CDR1 and CDR2 sequences are LGHNA and YSLEER. The V end lost 0 bases, the J end lost 6 bases, and 12 bases lay between the germline ends. CDR3 length equals 15 residues. CDR3: CASSQEGVGGNEQFF. CDR3 nucleotides: TGCGCCAGCAGCCAAGAGGGAGTAGGGGGCAATGAGCAGTTCTTC.

This clone was found a few times. This rearrangement joins TRBV7-2 to TRBJ2-1, with D possibly being TRBD2 (5 bases). The germline V gene has CDR1 SGHTA and CDR2 FQGNSA. The CDR3 spans 17 residues. With 0 bases removed from V and 0 bases from J, the gap between germline ends came to 12 bases. The CDR3 here is CASSLASAVPSYNEQFF. Here the CDR3 DNA reads TGTGCCAGCAGCTTAGCCTCAGCGGTTCCCTCCTACAATGAGCAGTTCTTC.

The chain employs TRBV10-3 and TRBJ2-7, with a weak D call TRBD2 (5 bases). The CDR3 contains 12 residues. Germline loops: CDR1 ENHRY, CDR2 SYGVKD. V was pared by 4 bases and J by 6 bases, with 10 bases between. The CDR3 loop reads CAISGPDSEQYF. CDR3 DNA sequence: TGTGCCATCAGTGGGCCGGACTCCGAGCAGTACTTC.

J is TRBJ2-1 and V is TRBV4-1; 10 nucleotides align to TRBD2. This CDR3 region has 16 residues. Germline-derived CDR1 and CDR2 are MGHRA and YSYEKL. V was clipped by 3 bases and J by 0 bases; unmatched bases: 2. This chain's CDR3 is CASSHASGSSYNEQFF. CDR3 nucleotides: TGCGCCAGCAGCCATGCTAGCGGGAGCTCCTACAATGAGCAGTTCTTC.

The genes are TRBV28 and TRBJ2-5; TRBD1 agrees at 7 bases. With V trimmed by 6 bases and J by 5 bases, 12 bases remained unmatched. Germline loops: CDR1 MDHEN, CDR2 SYDVKM. This CDR3 spans 15 amino acids. DNA of the CDR3: TGTGCCAGCAGACCCCGGGACAGACCGTTGGAGACCCAGTACTTC. This codes for CASRPRDRPLETQYF.

This chain connects TRBV18 to TRBJ2-3; 11 positions match TRBD2. V lost 2 bases, J lost 2 bases, and 3 bases stayed unmatched. CDR1 is KGHSH and CDR2 is LQKENI in the germline V gene. The CDR3 sequence is 16 residues long. DNA for the CDR3: TGTGCCAGCTCACCAGCTAGCGGGGGGTCCACAGATACGCAGTATTTT. As protein: CASSPASGGSTDTQYF.

V gene TRBV4-2 combines with J gene TRBJ2-3, with TRBD2 matching over 10 bases. CDR1 LGHNA and CDR2 YNFKEQ come from the germline V gene. The J segment lost 5 bases and the V segment lost 11 bases, leaving 10 bases of the junction unmatched. The CDR3 contains 14 residues. As DNA, the CDR3 is TGTGCCTCAAGCACTAGCGGGGTAGGAGATACGCAGTATTTT. Amino acid sequence: CASSTSGVGDTQYF.

This clone was seen only a few times. V usage is TRBV10-1 and J usage is TRBJ2-5, with 8 nucleotides matching TRBD1. Per germline, CDR1 WNHNN and CDR2 SYGVQD (reference sequence). Trimming took 6 bases from V and 1 from J; bases not matched to a gene: 7. CDR3 length: 15 amino acids. The CDR3 spells CASSDRQGPQETQYF. The CDR3 nucleotides are TGCGCCAGCAGCGACCGACAGGGGCCCCAAGAGACCCAGTACTTC.

The chain has TRBV29-1 and TRBJ2-3, with 8 positions matching TRBD2. Trimming removed 5 bases from V and 1 base from J; junction bases left unmatched: 8. CDR1 is SQVTM, CDR2 ANQGSEA, per germline. The CDR3 spans 15 residues. The CDR3 is CSVPPGSGGTDTQYF. The CDR3 DNA reads TGCAGCGTTCCCCCAGGTAGCGGGGGCACAGATACGCAGTATTTT.

The CDR3 loop reads CASSLSPVSTDTQYF. DNA of the CDR3: TGTGCCAGCAGCTTAAGCCCGGTTAGCACAGATACGCAGTATTTT. The chain joins TRBV7-7 to TRBJ2-3; D ambiguous. Trimming shortened V by 2 bases and J by 0 bases, and 9 bases separated the two germline ends. The V gene's germline CDR1 is SSHAT and CDR2 FNYEAQ (reference sequence). The CDR3 totals 15 residues.

This chain uses TRBV2 with TRBJ2-1; TRBD1 matches 10 bases. Per the germline V gene, CDR1 is SNHLY and CDR2 is FYNNEI. The CDR3 totals 16 residues. The V segment lost 4 bases and the J segment 4 bases; nucleotides outside the gene matches: 7. The CDR3 sequence: CASSASGTGDYNEQFF. CDR3 sequence (DNA): TGTGCCAGCAGTGCCTCCGGGACAGGGGATTACAATGAGCAGTTCTTC. Full variable domain (rest looked up from reference TRBV2 and TRBJ2-1): EPEVTQTPSHQVTQMGQEVILRCVPISNHLYFYWYRQILGQKVEFLVSFYNNEISEKSEIFDDQFSVERPDGSNFTLKIRSTKLEDSAMYFCASSASGTGDYNEQFFGPGTRLTVL.

This clone was recorded once. The chain uses TRBV5-4 and TRBJ1-2; D not resolved. V was shortened by 5 bases and J by 3 bases, with 17 bases between the two germline ends. This CDR3 comprises 15 residues. Germline assignment: CDR1 SGHNT and CDR2 YYREEE (reference sequence). CDR3 sequence (DNA): TGTGCCAGCAGTGTGCAGTCCACGCCTTACTATGGCTACACCTTC. Translating gives CASSVQSTPYYGYTF.

Here the CDR3 reads CASSRTSKDTQYF. The CDR3 DNA reads TGTGCCAGCAGCCGAACCTCTAAAGATACGCAGTATTTT. The chain recombines TRBV11-3 with TRBJ2-3; D is ambiguous. Looked up from germline, CDR1 is SGHNT and CDR2 is YENEEA. With 5 bases removed from V and 5 bases from J, the gap between germline ends came to 11 bases. This CDR3 spans 13 amino acids.

V and J are TRBV29-1 and TRBJ2-1; 7 bases match TRBD2. Germline values: CDR1 SQVTM, CDR2 ANQGSEA. CDR3 size: 14 residues. J was trimmed by 2 bases and V by 4 bases; bases with no gene match: 5. CDR3 sequence: CSVATSSPYNEQFF. The CDR3 DNA follows: TGCAGCGTTGCGACTAGCTCCCCCTACAATGAGCAGTTCTTC.

This clone occurred a few times. The CDR3, as DNA: TGTGCCAGCAGCCGGGACGGTGGGCGTGTGGCTGAAGCTTTCTTT. Translation gives CASSRDGGRVAEAFF. The genes are TRBV14 and TRBJ1-1; D is perhaps TRBD1 (5 bases). The CDR3 totals 15 residues. Germline loops: CDR1 SGHDN, CDR2 FVKESK. V gave up 4 bases and J gave up 6 bases, with 18 bases separating them.

This clone was detected a few times. The chain carries TRBV18 and TRBJ2-3; possibly TRBD1 for D (5 bases). The V gene's germline CDR1 is KGHSH and CDR2 LQKENI. Between the trimmed V and J ends, which lost 3 bases and 5 bases, there was a span of 21 bases. This CDR3 comprises 17 residues. The CDR3 reads CASSPSQSAKGIDTQYF. CDR3 bases: TGTGCCAGCTCACCGTCCCAAAGCGCCAAGGGGATAGATACGCAGTATTTT. Supplemented by reference TRBV18 and TRBJ2-3, the full variable domain reads NAGVMQNPRHLVRRRGQEARLRCSPMKGHSHVYWYRQLPEEGLKFMVYLQKENIIDESGMPKERFSAEFPKEGPSILRIQQVVRGDSAAYFCASSPSQSAKGIDTQYFGPGTRLTVL.